Listed here are 14 T cell receptor beta chains from one sample, sequenced in a study of tumor-infiltrating lymphocytes in glioblastoma multiforme. TCR beta libraries were built from RNA through three nested multiplex PCR rounds using modified ARM-PCR. Each CDR3 protein is one row after TCRdb ran MiXCR on the multiplex PCR reads. Of 9,900 or so distinct CDR3 sequences in the sample, 71% were seen once. The specimen was brain tumor tissue. The origin of the receptors is a male donor with glioblastoma.

As for this clonotype: The junction departs from germline at one end; a sequencing error may be responsible. V is TRBV12-3 or TRBV12-4 and J is TRBJ1-1; D is undetermined. The CDR3 loop spans 14 amino acids. The CDR3 coding sequence is TGTGCCAGCAGTTTCTCGACCTCGAACACTGAGGCTTTCTTT. Its translation is CASSFSTSNTEAFF.

There are a few counts of this clonotype. This chain connects TRBV4-3 to TRBJ2-7; D possibly uses TRBD1 or TRBD2 (5 bases each). The germline V and J ends were trimmed by 1 base and 3 bases, with 13 bases remaining between them. CDR1 is LGHNA, CDR2 YSLEER, per germline. The CDR3 contains 15 residues. CDR3 region: CASSQGRRAGYEQYF. DNA for the CDR3: TGCGCCAGCAGCCAAGGGCGCAGGGCGGGCTACGAGCAGTACTTC.

This clonotype has a handful of counts. The chain employs TRBV20-1 and TRBJ2-1; 11 bases are a match to TRBD2. CDR3 length: 16 amino acids. The junction had 6 bases not matched to a gene; V was cut back by 4 bases and J by 1 base. Germline values: CDR1 DFQATT, CDR2 SNEGSKA (reference sequence). The CDR3 loop reads CSAKPTSGKSYNEQFF. Written as DNA, the CDR3 is TGCAGTGCTAAGCCGACTAGCGGGAAGTCCTACAATGAGCAGTTCTTC.

This clonotype was counted at least ten times. The J gene is TRBJ2-1, the V gene TRBV28, with TRBD2 identical over 9 bases. V lost 7 bases to trimming and J lost 3 bases; unmatched junction nucleotides: 4. Germline loops: CDR1 MDHEN, CDR2 SYDVKM. The CDR3 contains 14 residues. CDR3: CASILTSGYNEQFF. The CDR3 coding sequence is TGTGCCAGCATTTTGACTAGCGGCTACAATGAGCAGTTCTTC.

The chain carries TRBV11-2 and TRBJ2-1, with a possible D match to TRBD2 (6 bases). The CDR3 extends over 16 amino acids. The V end was cut by 4 bases, the J end by 3 bases, with 16 bases between. Germline V CDR1 and CDR2: SGHAT, FQNNGV. The chain's CDR3 is CASSSRLDPNYNEQFF. CDR3 sequence (DNA): TGTGCCAGCAGCTCCCGACTAGATCCGAACTACAATGAGCAGTTCTTC.

This chain uses TRBV11-2 with TRBJ2-1; the D gene is possibly TRBD2 (6 bases). CDR1 is SGHAT and CDR2 is FQNNGV in the germline V gene. CDR3 size: 16 residues. The CDR3 sequence is CVNSLGPPSVHHEQFF. The CDR3 DNA reads TGTGTCAACAGCTTAGGCCCCCCTAGCGTGCACCATGAGCAGTTCTTC.

The chain links TRBV11-2 to TRBJ2-2; D is uncertain. The CDR3 runs 13 residues. CDR1 and CDR2 (germline): SGHAT, FQNNGV. Trimming stripped 6 bases from V and 1 base from J, with 6 bases between. Written as DNA, the CDR3 is TGTGCCAGCAGATGGAGGAACACCGGGGAGCTGTTTTTT. This codes for CASRWRNTGELFF.

The chain has TRBV20-1 and TRBJ2-1; D is perhaps TRBD1 (5 bases). The CDR3 loop spans 14 amino acids. Trimming shortened V by 3 bases and J by 9 bases, and 18 bases separated the two germline ends. CDR1 and CDR2 (germline): DFQATT, SNEGSKA (reference sequence). The CDR3 sequence: CSARDEAGRCEQFF. CDR3 sequence (DNA): TGCAGTGCTAGGGATGAGGCAGGGCGGTGTGAGCAGTTCTTC.

A word on this clonotype: A read error may produce the germline difference seen at one junction end. The CDR3 DNA is TGTGCCAGCAGTGGGGAGGGACTCACGCCTGAAGATTTCTTT. It yields the protein CASSGEGLTPEDFF. The chain employs TRBV6-1 and TRBJ1-1, with D possibly being TRBD1 (5 bases). Germline CDR1 MNHNS, CDR2 SASEGT. This CDR3 is 14 amino acids long.

V and J are TRBV9 and TRBJ2-2; no clear D gene. Trimming left V 4 bases short and J 6 bases short, with 16 bases between. CDR1 is SGDLS, CDR2 YYNGEE, per germline. CDR3 length equals 15 residues. DNA of the CDR3: TGTGCCAGCAGCATAGTAGGTGACTTTGCCGGGGAGCTGTTTTTT. This codes for CASSIVGDFAGELFF.

This rearrangement joins TRBV7-8 to TRBJ1-2; TRBD1 agrees at 8 bases. The length of the CDR3 is 15 residues. CDR1 is SGHVS and CDR2 is FQNEAQ in the germline V gene. V lost 10 bases to trimming and J lost 3 bases; unmatched junction nucleotides: 13. This chain's CDR3 is CAMSLATTGDYGYTF. CDR3 in DNA: TGTGCCATGAGCTTAGCGACGACAGGGGACTATGGCTACACCTTC.

Concerning this clonotype itself: A junction boundary mismatches the germline segment, possibly from a read error. The rearrangement uses TRBV7-9 and TRBJ1-3; D uncertain. This CDR3 has 15 residues. The germline gives CDR1 SEHNR, CDR2 FQNEAQ (reference sequence). The CDR3 DNA reads as TGTGTCAGCAGCGGCGGACCCTCCGCTGGAAACACCATATATTTT. This gives the protein CVSSGGPSAGNTIYF.

Concerning this clonotype: The junction and the germline gene differ at one end; a read error may be behind it. The V call is TRBV29-1, the J call TRBJ2-5; D is possibly TRBD1 or TRBD2 (5 bases each). Germline V CDR1 and CDR2: SQVTM, ANQGSEA. There are 13 residues in the CDR3. CDR3 nucleotide sequence: TGCAGTCGGGGCTTAGGGGACCAAGAGACCCAATACTTC. It yields the protein CSRGLGDQETQYF.

This sequence joins TRBV7-9 and TRBJ2-1; possibly TRBD2 for D (6 bases). This CDR3 contains 16 residues. Between the trimmed V and J ends, which lost 1 base and 8 bases, there was a span of 18 bases. The germline V gene encodes CDR1 SEHNR and CDR2 FQNEAQ (reference sequence). The CDR3 DNA follows: TGTGCCAGCAGCTTAGGACTATCGGGAGACCTTGATGAGCAGTTCTTC. As protein: CASSLGLSGDLDEQFF.